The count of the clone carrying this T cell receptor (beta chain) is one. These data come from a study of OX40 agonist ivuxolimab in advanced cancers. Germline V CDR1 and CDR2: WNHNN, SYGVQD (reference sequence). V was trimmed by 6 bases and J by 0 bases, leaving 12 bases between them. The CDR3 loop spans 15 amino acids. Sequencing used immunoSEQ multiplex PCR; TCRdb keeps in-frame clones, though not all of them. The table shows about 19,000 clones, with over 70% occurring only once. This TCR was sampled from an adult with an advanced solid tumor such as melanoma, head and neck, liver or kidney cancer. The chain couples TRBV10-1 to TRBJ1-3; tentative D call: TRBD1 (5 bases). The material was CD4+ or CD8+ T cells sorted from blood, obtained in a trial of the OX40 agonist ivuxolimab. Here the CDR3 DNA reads TGCGCCAGCAGCGTGGGGGGGGGCTCTGGAAACACCATATATTTT. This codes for CASSVGGGSGNTIYF.